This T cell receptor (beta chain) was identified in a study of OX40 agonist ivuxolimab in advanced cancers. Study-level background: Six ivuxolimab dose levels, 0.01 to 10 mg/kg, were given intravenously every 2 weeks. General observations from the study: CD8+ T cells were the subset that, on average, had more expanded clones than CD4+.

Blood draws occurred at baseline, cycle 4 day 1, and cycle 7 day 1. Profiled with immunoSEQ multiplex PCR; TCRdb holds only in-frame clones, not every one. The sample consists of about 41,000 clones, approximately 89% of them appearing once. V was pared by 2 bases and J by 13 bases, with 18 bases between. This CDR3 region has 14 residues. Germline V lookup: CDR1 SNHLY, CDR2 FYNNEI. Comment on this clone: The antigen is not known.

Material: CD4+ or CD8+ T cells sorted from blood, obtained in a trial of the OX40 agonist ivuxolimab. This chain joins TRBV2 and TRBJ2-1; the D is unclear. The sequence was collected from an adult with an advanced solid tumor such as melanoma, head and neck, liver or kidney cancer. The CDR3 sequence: CASSERLSTPFQFF. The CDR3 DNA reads TGTGCCAGCAGTGAAAGACTCTCCACCCCTTTTCAGTTCTTC.